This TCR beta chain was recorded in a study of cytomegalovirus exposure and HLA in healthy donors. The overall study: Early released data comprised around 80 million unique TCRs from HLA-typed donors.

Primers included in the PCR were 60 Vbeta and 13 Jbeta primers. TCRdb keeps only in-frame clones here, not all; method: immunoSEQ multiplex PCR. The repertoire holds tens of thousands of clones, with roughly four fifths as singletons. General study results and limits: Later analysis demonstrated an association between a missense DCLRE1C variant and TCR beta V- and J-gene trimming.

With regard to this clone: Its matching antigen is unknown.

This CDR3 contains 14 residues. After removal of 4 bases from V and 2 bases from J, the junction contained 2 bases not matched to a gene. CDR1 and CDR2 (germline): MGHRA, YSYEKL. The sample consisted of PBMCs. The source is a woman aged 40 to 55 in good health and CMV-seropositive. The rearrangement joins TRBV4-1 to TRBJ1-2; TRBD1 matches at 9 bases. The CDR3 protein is CASSLQGANYGYTF. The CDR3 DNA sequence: TGCGCCAGCAGCCTACAGGGGGCCAACTATGGCTACACCTTC.